A selection of T cell receptor beta chains follows, all from one sample in a study of lymphopenia after photon versus proton radiotherapy. Assay: immunoSEQ multiplex PCR; the TCRdb copy retains only in-frame clones and omits some. The profile covers tens of thousands of clones, with about 84% appearing a single time and 21% taken by the ten largest. This material consisted of peripheral blood, taken from a patient treated with proton-based radiotherapy. The receptors were sampled from an older woman with pancreatic cancer. The CDR3 runs from the conserved cysteine through the conserved F or W. D genes are given only for firm matches. Size tells how often a clone was seen (once, few, many) or the class of an expanded clone, and some rows leave it out.

>TRBV30|.|.|TRBJ2-1
TGTGCCTGGAGTGTTAAGGGTGAGCAGTTCTTC
CAWSVKGEQFF
>TRBV28|.|.|TRBJ1-5
TGTGCCAGCAGTTTAAATGGCGGACAGCCCCAGCATTTT
CASSLNGGQPQHF
>TRBV9|few|.|TRBJ1-2
TGTGCCAGCAGCGTAGATATTATGGGGACGGGACTAGGTGGCTACACCTTC
CASSVDIMGTGLGGYTF
>TRBV18|.|.|TRBJ2-3
TGTGCCAGCTCACCATATAGCACAGATACGCAGTATTTT
CASSPYSTDTQYF
>TRBV4-3|.|.|TRBJ2-4
TGCGCCAGCAGCCAAGATCCTTCCCCCGCGGCAAGCCTGGGAAACATTCAGTACTTC
CASSQDPSPAASLGNIQYF
>TRBV4-2|.|TRBD2|TRBJ2-5
TGTGCCAGCAGCCAAGATTTACTAGCGGGTGGAGAGACCCAGTACTTC
CASSQDLLAGGETQYF
>TRBV19|.|TRBD2|TRBJ2-2
TGTGCCAGTAGTATCGGGAGGGACCGCATCACCGGGGAGCTGTTTTTT
CASSIGRDRITGELFF
>TRBV4-2|once|.|TRBJ1-3
TGTGCCAGCAGCGGAGAGGTTTACTCTGGAAACACCATATATTTT
CASSGEVYSGNTIYF
>TRBV11-2|.|.|TRBJ1-2
TGTGCCAGCAGCTTATCTTCCGGGGTGGCTGGATTGAGTGGCTACACCTTC
CASSLSSGVAGLSGYTF
>TRBV5-1|.|.|TRBJ2-3
TGCGCCAGCAGCTTGCGGGATACAGATACGCAGTATTTT
CASSLRDTDTQYF
>TRBV19|.|TRBD2|TRBJ2-7
TGTGCCAGTAGAAAACTAGCGGGAGGCGCCGAGCAGTACTTC
CASRKLAGGAEQYF
>TRBV9|.|TRBD2|TRBJ2-1
TGTGCCAGCAGCCTTCGGACTAGCTCCTACAATGAGCAGTTCTTC
CASSLRTSSYNEQFF
>TRBV28|.|TRBD1|TRBJ1-1
TGTGGCACACAGGGGTTTTGGGACACTGAAGCTTTCTTT
CGTQGFWDTEAFF
>TRBV30|.|.|TRBJ2-5
TGTGCCTGGAGTGGGGGCCGTTCACTGGAGACCCAGTACTTC
CAWSGGRSLETQYF
>TRBV28|.|.|TRBJ1-2
TGTGCCAGCAGTCTAGACAGGTGGGGGTATGGCTACACCTTC
CASSLDRWGYGYTF
>TRBV6-1|.|.|TRBJ1-1
TGTGCCAGCAGGAGTGACACGCCGAACACTGAAGCTTTCTTT
CASRSDTPNTEAFF
>TRBV7-2|medium-sized|.|TRBJ1-2
TGTGCCAGCAGCTTTTCGGCAGGGAGCAACTATGGCTACACCTTC
CASSFSAGSNYGYTF
>TRBV5-1|.|TRBD1|TRBJ2-7
TGCGCCAGCAAGCTGACAGGGGCTTTCGAGCAGTACTTC
CASKLTGAFEQYF
>TRBV19|.|TRBD2|TRBJ2-1
TGTGCCAGTAGTATAGGGGATAGCGGGAGGACTGAGCAGTTCTTC
CASSIGDSGRTEQFF
>TRBV5-4|.|.|TRBJ2-3
TGTGCCAGCAGGGGGGACATACGCACAGATACGCAGTATTTT
CASRGDIRTDTQYF
>TRBV28|.|.|TRBJ1-2
TGTGCCAGCAGTCCGACGGGACTTATGAGGGGCTACACCTTC
CASSPTGLMRGYTF
>TRBV2|few|.|TRBJ1-1
TGTGCCAGCAGTGCGGGGGTTACTGAAGCTTTCTTT
CASSAGVTEAFF
>TRBV30|.|.|TRBJ1-3
TGTGCCTGGAGTGGAGGACAGTTCCCTGGTGTCACCATATATTTT
CAWSGGQFPGVTIYF
>TRBV18|.|TRBD1|TRBJ2-3
TGTGCCAGCTCACGAACCGGGACAGGGCAAACAGATACGCAGTATTTT
CASSRTGTGQTDTQYF
>TRBV7-8|.|TRBD1|TRBJ1-5
TGTGCCAGCCGAAGGGACAGCTTTAGCAATCAGCCCCAGCATTTT
CASRRDSFSNQPQHF
>TRBV5-6|once|TRBD1|TRBJ1-5
TGTGCCAGCAGCTTGGGGGACAGCAGCAATCAGCCCCAGCATTTT
CASSLGDSSNQPQHF
>TRBV28|.|TRBD2|TRBJ2-7
TGTGCCAGCAGTACTCCCCGGACTAGCGGAACCTACGAGCAGTACTTC
CASSTPRTSGTYEQYF
>TRBV29-1|once|.|TRBJ2-3
TGCAGCGTTGACGGGGCCGGCACAGATACGCAGTATTTT
CSVDGAGTDTQYF
>TRBV7-3|.|.|TRBJ2-6
TGTGCCAGCAGGGGGACCAACGTCCTGACTTTC
CASRGTNVLTF
>TRBV5-6|.|.|TRBJ1-2
TGTGCCAGCAGCTTGGCCTCTAACTATGGCTACACCTTC
CASSLASNYGYTF
>TRBV4-3|.|.|TRBJ1-6
TGCGCCAGCAGCCAAGATAGGGGAGGGTTCAATTCACCCCTCCACTTT
CASSQDRGGFNSPLHF
>TRBV19|.|TRBD2|TRBJ2-1
TGTGCCAGTAGTACGACACTAGCGGGAGGAGACAATGAGCAGTTCTTC
CASSTTLAGGDNEQFF
>TRBV5-6|few|.|TRBJ1-2
TGTGCCAGCAGCTTGGTACTGGGGGTTGACTATGGCTACACCTTC
CASSLVLGVDYGYTF
>TRBV27|.|TRBD1|TRBJ2-7
TGTGCCAGCAGTATAGGAGGGACAGGGGCGAAGTACGAGCAGTACTTC
CASSIGGTGAKYEQYF
>TRBV4-2|.|.|TRBJ2-3
TGTGCCAGCAGCCAAGATTTGGATACGCAGTATTTT
CASSQDLDTQYF
>TRBV2|.|.|TRBJ2-1
TGTGCCAGCAGCCGGGACTTCAATGAGCAGTTCTTC
CASSRDFNEQFF
>TRBV10-2|few|.|TRBJ2-2
TGCGCCAGCTCTGCCACCAGAGCGAACACCGGGGAGCTGTTTTTT
CASSATRANTGELFF
>TRBV7-6|.|.|TRBJ1-1
TGTGCCAGCAGCTCGCATCGAGGGGGTGGAACTGAAGCTTTCTTT
CASSSHRGGGTEAFF
>TRBV19|.|TRBD2|TRBJ2-3
TGTGCCAGTAGTATAGAGGGCGGGAGTCGCGATACGCAGTATTTT
CASSIEGGSRDTQYF
>TRBV28|.|.|TRBJ1-2
TGTGCCAGCAGTATCCTAGCATCAGCTAACTATGGCTACACCTTC
CASSILASANYGYTF
>TRBV28|.|.|TRBJ1-2
TGTGCCAGCAGTTTGATACCTACAGGGAGTCATGGCTACACCTTC
CASSLIPTGSHGYTF
>TRBV19|once|.|TRBJ2-5
TGTGCCAGTAGTATTGAGAAACTACAAGAGACCCAGTACTTC
CASSIEKLQETQYF
>TRBV28|.|.|TRBJ1-5
TGTGCCACCGACTCCGGGGGCAGGCATAGCAATCAGCCCCAGCATTTT
CATDSGGRHSNQPQHF
>TRBV19|.|.|TRBJ2-2
TGTGCCAGTCAGGCCCCCGGAGCGAACACCGGGGAGCTGTTTTTT
CASQAPGANTGELFF
>TRBV28|few|.|TRBJ2-3
TGTGCCAGCAGTACCCCGTCTGGCGGTACAGATACGCAGTATTTT
CASSTPSGGTDTQYF
>TRBV7-2|.|.|TRBJ2-1
TGTGCCAGCAGCTTAGCGCGTGGGCAGGGGCGAAATGAGCAGTTCTTC
CASSLARGQGRNEQFF
>TRBV28|.|TRBD2|TRBJ2-1
TGTGCCAGTGTAAATAGCGGGAGTTGGGATGAGCAGTTCTTC
CASVNSGSWDEQFF
>TRBV28|.|.|TRBJ2-5
TGTGCCAGCAGTTTGTACATATCGGAGACCCAGTACTTC
CASSLYISETQYF
>TRBV7-2|.|.|TRBJ2-7
TGTGCCAGCAGCTTAGCGATGGCCTACGAGCAGTACTTC
CASSLAMAYEQYF
>TRBV6-1|.|TRBD1|TRBJ1-3
TGTGCCAGCAGACTGACAGGGGCTGGAAACACCATATATTTT
CASRLTGAGNTIYF
>TRBV10-3|.|TRBD2|TRBJ2-7
TGTGCCATCATGGGTAGCGGGAGCCACGAGCAGTACTTC
CAIMGSGSHEQYF
>TRBV2|.|TRBD2|TRBJ2-3
TGTGCCACCACCCGGGACTACACAGATACGCAGTATTTT
CATTRDYTDTQYF
>TRBV4-3|.|TRBD2|TRBJ2-3
TGCGCCAGCAGCCGACGACTAGCGGGAGGAGACTATTTTACGCAGTATTTT
CASSRRLAGGDYFTQYF
>TRBV5-4|.|.|TRBJ1-3
TGTGCCAGCAGCTTGACTACTATCTCTGGAAACACCATATATTTT
CASSLTTISGNTIYF